The following is a T cell receptor (beta chain) sequence with its context. Its target is unknown. This specimen belongs to a study of shared clonotypes between healthy human individuals. Germline V gene lookup returns CDR1 WNHNN and CDR2 SYGVQD (reference sequence). V lost 0 bases and J 5 bases, leaving 10 bases between the germline ends. The CDR3 covers 14 residues. Data came from immunoSEQ multiplex PCR; TCRdb stores just in-frame clones and leaves some out. The top ten clones hold about 0.064% of a sample with approximately 530,000 clones, 90% to 97% of them seen once. The study, taken as a whole, reports: Sorted-subset sequencing, rarefaction showed, was incomplete despite large depth. Among non-shared clonotypes, generation probabilities were lower than among those shared by all four donors.

The chain employs TRBV10-1 and TRBJ2-5, with D perhaps matching TRBD1 (5 bases). Sequenced: naive CD4+ T cells sorted from blood. Subset described: CD45RA+ positively selected. The clonotype was recovered from a woman in her 30s in good health. CDR3 residues: CASSESSGLETQYF. The CDR3, as DNA: TGCGCCAGCAGTGAGTCGTCAGGGCTGGAGACCCAGTACTTC.